This T cell receptor (beta chain) was obtained from a study of Ad26.COV2.S vaccination and SARS-CoV-2 variants. A word on this clone: Its antigen is unidentified.

Study findings and constraints: Substantial breadth was reported for post-vaccination spike-specific CD8+ and CD4+ T cells. Researchers cautioned that TCR breadth and depth analyses may have underestimated total T cell responses.

Data came from immunoSEQ multiplex PCR; TCRdb stores just in-frame clones and leaves some out. The sample has fewer than 500,000 clones; about nine tenths are singletons. The CDR3 length is 15 residues. Germline V gives CDR1 GTSNPN, CDR2 SVGIG (reference sequence). V shed 0 bases and J shed 7 bases, with 18 bases lying between them. Treatment described: around 19 received Ad26.COV2.S at low or high dose, single or two shots; a few received placebo; per-sample allocation not given. Sampling was done on day 63 after the first vaccine or placebo injection. In Boston, the donor was an adult between 18-55 years of age.

This clonotype was sampled from a person aged 18-60 years who received the Ad26.COV2.S COVID-19 vaccine or a placebo. The chain recombines TRBV30 with TRBJ1-2; D is possibly TRBD1 (6 bases). The specimen was peripheral blood, collected in a trial of Ad26.COV2.S vaccine versus placebo. Written as DNA, the CDR3 is TGTGCCTGGAGTGTAGATGTTAGGGGGGGTCGTGGCTACACCTTC. As protein: CAWSVDVRGGRGYTF.